Sequencing of this T cell receptor (beta chain) was carried out in a study of response to subunit inactivated influenza vaccine. Notes on the study in general: The authors suggested that every seasonal influenza vaccination recruits few new T cells.

TCRdb processed the RT-PCR reads anew with MiXCR; each CDR3 protein has one entry. Of about 830,000 distinct CDR3 sequences listed, about a fifth are singletons. Points on this clonotype: The antigen is unknown.

Sequenced material: PBMCs from blood, taken about 5 days after vaccination. The receptor was derived from a man aged 45-65 years who received an inactivated influenza vaccine.

Written as DNA, the CDR3 is TGTGCCAGCACCGATAAGACACAATCCTACGAGCAGTACTTC. It encodes CASTDKTQSYEQYF. This chain joins TRBV2 and TRBJ2-7; D is ambiguous. Germline lookup yields CDR1 SNHLY and CDR2 FYNNEI. The CDR3 spans 14 residues. Between the trimmed V and J ends, which lost 7 bases and 1 base, there was a span of 14 bases.